This T cell receptor beta chain came from a study of tumor-infiltrating lymphocytes in primary liver carcinoma. The study, taken as a whole, reports: Whereas tumor region pairs overlapped more, tumor-adjacent and tumor-blood pairs overlapped less.

Total RNA and DNA came together from approximately 20-30 mg of bulk tissue without cell sorting. Resecting the tumor surgically was how the patients' primary liver carcinoma was treated. There were over 85% viable tumor cells in every single sample of tumor. Reverse transcription of approximately 0.55 ug total RNA with a constant-region primer produced TCR beta cDNA. Slightly modified ARM-PCR with three nested multiplex PCR rounds yielded TCR beta libraries. TCRdb re-called the multiplex PCR reads through MiXCR, storing one row per CDR3 protein. The sample yields some 94,000 distinct CDR3 sequences, almost 70% seen once. Notes on this clonotype: The antigen is not known. A much larger clone is a single base away; this may be a read error.

The sample taken for sequencing was liver tumor tissue from sampling region 5. Subset given: tumor region T5, tumor centre. This clonotype was sampled from a woman in her sixties or seventies with primary liver carcinoma and hepatitis B virus infection.

CDR3 nucleotide sequence: TGTGCCAGCAGCCCTGTTTGGTGGGCGGGTGTAAATGAGCGGTTCTTC. Residues: CASSPVWWAGVNERFF. The chain carries TRBV14 and TRBJ2-1, with D possibly matching TRBD2 (5 bases). CDR3 length equals 16 residues. Germline V gene sequence: CDR1 SGHDN, CDR2 FVKESK.